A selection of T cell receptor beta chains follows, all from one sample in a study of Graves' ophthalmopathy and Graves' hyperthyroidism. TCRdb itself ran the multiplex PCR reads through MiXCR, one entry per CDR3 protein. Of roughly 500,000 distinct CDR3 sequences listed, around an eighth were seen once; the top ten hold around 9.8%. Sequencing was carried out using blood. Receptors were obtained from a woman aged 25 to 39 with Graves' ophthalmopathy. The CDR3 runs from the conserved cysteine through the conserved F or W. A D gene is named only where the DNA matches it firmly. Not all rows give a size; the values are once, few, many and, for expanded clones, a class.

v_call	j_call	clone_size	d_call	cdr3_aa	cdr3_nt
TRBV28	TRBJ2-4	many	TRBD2	CASSPGRTGLAGETKNIQYF	TGTGCCAGCAGCCCCGGGCGGACGGGACTAGCGGGAGAGACCAAAAACATTCAGTACTTC
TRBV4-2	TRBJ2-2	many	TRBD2	CASSQDYLAGAGELFF	TGTGCCAGCAGCCAAGATTACCTAGCGGGAGCCGGGGAGCTGTTTTTT
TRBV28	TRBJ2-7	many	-	CASSNSGYSYEQYF	TGTGCCAGCAGTAACTCAGGCTACTCCTACGAGCAGTACTTC
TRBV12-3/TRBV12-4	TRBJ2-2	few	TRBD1	CASWGTGGSGELFF	TGTGCCAGCTGGGGGACAGGGGGCTCCGGGGAGCTGTTTTTT
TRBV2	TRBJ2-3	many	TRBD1	CASRNQGASTDTQYF	TGTGCCAGCAGAAACCAGGGGGCGAGCACAGATACGCAGTATTTT
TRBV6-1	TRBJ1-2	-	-	CASSEAVGNYGYTF	TGTGCCAGCAGTGAAGCGGTCGGTAACTATGGCTACACCTTC
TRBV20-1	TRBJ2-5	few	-	CSARDSARNLQETQYF	TGCAGTGCTAGAGATTCGGCCAGAAACTTACAAGAGACCCAGTACTTC
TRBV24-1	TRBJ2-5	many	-	CATSDLMKGRAYPGQETQYF	TGTGCCACCAGTGATCTAATGAAGGGGCGAGCTTACCCAGGTCAGGAGACCCAGTACTTC
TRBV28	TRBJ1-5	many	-	CASRREGHQPQHF	TGTGCCAGCCGCAGGGAGGGTCATCAGCCCCAGCATTTT
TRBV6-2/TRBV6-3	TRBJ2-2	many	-	CASRQGSGELFF	TGTGCCAGCAGGCAGGGGAGCGGGGAGCTGTTTTTT
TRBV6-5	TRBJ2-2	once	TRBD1	CASSYPGQQGTGELFF	TGTGCCAGCAGTTATCCGGGACAGCAGGGGACCGGGGAGCTGTTTTTT
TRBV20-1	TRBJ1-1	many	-	CSARPEPLNTEAFF	TGCAGTGCTAGGCCAGAGCCCCTAAACACTGAAGCTTTCTTT
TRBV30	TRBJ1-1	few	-	CAWSRGGRVDTEAFF	TGTGCCTGGAGTCGGGGGGGGCGGGTCGACACTGAAGCTTTCTTT
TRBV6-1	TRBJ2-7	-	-	CASSETGRAEEQYF	TGTGCCAGCAGTGAAACAGGGAGGGCGGAGGAGCAGTACTTC
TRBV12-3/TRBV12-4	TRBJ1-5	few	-	CASGKGTEYSNQPQHF	TGTGCCAGCGGGAAGGGGACGGAATATAGCAATCAGCCCCAGCATTTT
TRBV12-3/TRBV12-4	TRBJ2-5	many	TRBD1	CASSALGTGRETQYF	TGTGCCAGCAGTGCCCTGGGGACAGGGAGGGAGACCCAGTACTTC
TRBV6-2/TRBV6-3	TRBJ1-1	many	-	CASSYGGSNTEAFF	TGTGCCAGCAGTTACGGGGGGTCGAACACTGAAGCTTTCTTT
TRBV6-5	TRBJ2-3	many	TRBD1	CASSYSGQGADTQYF	TGTGCCAGCAGTTACTCCGGACAGGGCGCAGATACGCAGTATTTT
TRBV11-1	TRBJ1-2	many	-	CASSLLFSRGYKGYTF	TGTGCCAGCAGCCTCCTTTTTTCGAGGGGGTATAAAGGCTACACCTTC
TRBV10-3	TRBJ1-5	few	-	CAISESGGDSNQPQHF	TGTGCCATCAGTGAGTCAGGGGGTGATAGCAATCAGCCCCAGCATTTT
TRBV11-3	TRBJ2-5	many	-	CASSSRLGPTQYF	TGTGCCAGCAGCTCCCGGCTAGGTCCGACCCAGTACTTC
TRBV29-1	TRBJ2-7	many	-	CSVRPISGYEQYF	TGCAGCGTCAGGCCGATCAGTGGATACGAGCAGTACTTC
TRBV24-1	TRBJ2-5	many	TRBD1	CATDAGTEQETQYF	TGTGCCACCGACGCCGGGACAGAGCAAGAGACCCAGTACTTC
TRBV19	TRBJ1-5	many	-	CASSILGPRGNQPQHF	TGTGCCAGTAGTATTTTGGGGCCACGAGGCAATCAGCCCCAGCATTTT
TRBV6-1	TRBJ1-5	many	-	CASSEAGEDTQPQHF	TGTGCCAGCAGTGAAGCAGGAGAAGATACTCAGCCCCAGCATTTT
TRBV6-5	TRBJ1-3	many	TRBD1	CASSYDRVLGNTIYF	TGTGCCAGCAGTTATGACAGGGTACTCGGAAACACCATATATTTT
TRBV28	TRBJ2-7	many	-	CASSSGRTSTYEQYF	TGTGCCAGCAGCTCCGGACGGACCTCAACCTACGAGCAGTACTTC
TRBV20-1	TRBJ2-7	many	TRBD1	CSARGQSSYEQYF	TGCAGTGCGAGGGGACAGAGCTCCTACGAGCAGTACTTC
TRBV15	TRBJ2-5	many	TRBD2	CATSSRLADETQYF	TGTGCCACCAGCAGTAGACTAGCGGATGAGACCCAGTACTTC
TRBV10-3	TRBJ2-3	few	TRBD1	CAISERQGVGDTQYF	TGTGCCATCAGTGAGCGGCAGGGGGTGGGAGATACGCAGTATTTT
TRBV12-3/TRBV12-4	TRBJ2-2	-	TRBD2	CASSLTSGGAGMRTGELFF	TGTGCCAGCAGTTTAACTAGCGGGGGGGCGGGTATGAGAACCGGGGAGCTGTTTTTT
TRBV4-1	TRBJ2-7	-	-	CASSQDGSPGKVPYEQYF	TGCGCCAGCAGCCAAGATGGGTCCCCAGGGAAGGTCCCCTACGAGCAGTACTTC
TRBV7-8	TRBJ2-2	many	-	CASRRTVSTGELFF	TGTGCCAGCAGACGGACTGTGAGCACCGGGGAGCTGTTTTTT
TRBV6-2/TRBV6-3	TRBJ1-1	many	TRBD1	CASSPPRRGRMNTEAFF	TGTGCCAGCAGTCCCCCACGGAGGGGGCGGATGAACACTGAAGCTTTCTTT
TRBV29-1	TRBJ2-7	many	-	CSAKDVTSYEQYF	TGCAGCGCGAAAGACGTTACCTCCTACGAGCAGTACTTC
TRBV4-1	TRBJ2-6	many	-	CASSQDSLGTGANVLTF	TGCGCCAGCAGCCAAGATTCGTTGGGGACTGGGGCCAACGTCCTGACTTTC
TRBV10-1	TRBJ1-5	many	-	CASSEGNYQPQHF	TGCGCCAGCAGTGAGGGGAATTATCAGCCCCAGCATTTT